Described below is a single TCR beta chain sequence and its context. These data belong to a study of cytotoxic CD8 clonotypes in ibrutinib-treated CLL. J lost 7 bases, V lost 8 bases, and 7 bases had no gene match. The CDR3 loop spans 14 amino acids. Germline V lookup: CDR1 LNHDA, CDR2 SQIVND (reference sequence). The table came from immunoSEQ multiplex PCR; TCRdb's copy has only in-frame clones and leaves some out. This table has about 130,000 clones, 75% to 85% appearing once. The sequence came from a human donor with chronic lymphocytic leukemia. Sequencing was performed on PBMCs, taken after 12 months of ibrutinib treatment. The chain combines TRBV19 with TRBJ1-4; the match to TRBD1 covers 10 bases. The CDR3 here is CASRLRDRGEKLFF. The CDR3 nucleotides are TGTGCCAGTCGCCTCCGGGACAGGGGTGAAAAACTGTTTTTT.